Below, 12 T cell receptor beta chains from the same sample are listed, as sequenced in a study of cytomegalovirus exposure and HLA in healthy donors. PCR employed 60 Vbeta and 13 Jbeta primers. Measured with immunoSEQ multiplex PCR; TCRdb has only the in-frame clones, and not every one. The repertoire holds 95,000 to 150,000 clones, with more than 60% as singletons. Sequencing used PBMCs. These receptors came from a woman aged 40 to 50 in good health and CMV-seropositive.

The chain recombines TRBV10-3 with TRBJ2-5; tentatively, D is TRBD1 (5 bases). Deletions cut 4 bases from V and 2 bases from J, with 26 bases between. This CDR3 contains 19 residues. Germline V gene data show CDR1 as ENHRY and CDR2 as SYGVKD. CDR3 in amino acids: CAISGLSVGQAGRQETQYF. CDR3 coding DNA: TGTGCCATCAGTGGGCTGAGCGTGGGGCAGGCTGGTCGGCAAGAGACCCAGTACTTC.

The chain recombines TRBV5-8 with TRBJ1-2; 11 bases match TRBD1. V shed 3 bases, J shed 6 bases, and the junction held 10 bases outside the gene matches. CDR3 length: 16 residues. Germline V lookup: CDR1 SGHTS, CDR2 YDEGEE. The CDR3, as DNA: TGTGCCAGCAGCTGGCGGACAGGGGGCCCCGAAGATGGCTACACCTTC. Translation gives CASSWRTGGPEDGYTF. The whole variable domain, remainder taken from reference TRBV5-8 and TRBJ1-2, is EAGVTQSPTHLIKTRGQQATLRCSPISGHTSVYWYQQALGLGLQFLLWYDEGEERNRGNFPPRFSGRQFPNYSSELNVNALELEDSALYLCASSWRTGGPEDGYTFGSGTRLTVV.

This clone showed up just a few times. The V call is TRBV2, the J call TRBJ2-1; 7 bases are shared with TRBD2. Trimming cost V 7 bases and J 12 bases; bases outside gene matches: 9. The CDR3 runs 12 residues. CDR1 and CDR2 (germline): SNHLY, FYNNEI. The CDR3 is CASTGGSGGQFF. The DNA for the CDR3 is TGTGCCAGCACCGGGGGGAGTGGTGGGCAGTTCTTC.

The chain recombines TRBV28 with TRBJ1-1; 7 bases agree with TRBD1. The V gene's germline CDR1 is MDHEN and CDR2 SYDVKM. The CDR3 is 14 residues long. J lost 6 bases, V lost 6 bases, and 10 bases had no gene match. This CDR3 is CASRAGQRTPEAFF. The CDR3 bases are TGTGCCAGCAGGGCGGGACAGAGGACCCCTGAAGCTTTCTTT. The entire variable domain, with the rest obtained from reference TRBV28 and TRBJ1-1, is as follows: DVKVTQSSRYLVKRTGEKVFLECVQDMDHENMFWYRQDPGLGLRLIYFSYDVKMKEKGDIPEGYSVSREKKERFSLILESASTNQTSMYLCASRAGQRTPEAFFGQGTRLTVV.

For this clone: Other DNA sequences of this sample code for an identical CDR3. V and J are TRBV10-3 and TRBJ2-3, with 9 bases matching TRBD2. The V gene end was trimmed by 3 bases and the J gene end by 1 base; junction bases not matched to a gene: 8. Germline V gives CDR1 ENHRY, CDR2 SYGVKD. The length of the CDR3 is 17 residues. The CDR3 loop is CAISDGGTSIGTDTQYF. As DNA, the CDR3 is TGTGCCATCAGTGATGGGGGGACTAGCATCGGCACAGATACGCAGTATTTT.

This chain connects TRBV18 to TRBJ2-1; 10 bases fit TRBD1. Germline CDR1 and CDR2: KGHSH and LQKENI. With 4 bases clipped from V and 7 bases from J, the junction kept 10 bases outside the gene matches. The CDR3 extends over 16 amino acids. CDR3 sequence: CASSRPGTGVQNEQFF. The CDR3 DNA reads TGTGCCAGCTCACGTCCCGGGACAGGGGTCCAAAATGAGCAGTTCTTC.

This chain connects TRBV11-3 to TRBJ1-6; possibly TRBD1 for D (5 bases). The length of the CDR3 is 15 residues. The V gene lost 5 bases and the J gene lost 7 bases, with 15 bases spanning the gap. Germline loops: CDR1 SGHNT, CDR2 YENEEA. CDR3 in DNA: TGTGCCAGCAGCCCCTCGGGGGTGGGCAATTCACCCCTCCACTTT. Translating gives CASSPSGVGNSPLHF.

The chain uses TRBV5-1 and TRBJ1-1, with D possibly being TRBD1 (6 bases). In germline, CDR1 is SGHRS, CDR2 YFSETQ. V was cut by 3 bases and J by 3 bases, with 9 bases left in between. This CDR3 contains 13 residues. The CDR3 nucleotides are TGCGCCAGCAGCTGGGGACAATACACTGAAGCTTTCTTT. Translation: CASSWGQYTEAFF. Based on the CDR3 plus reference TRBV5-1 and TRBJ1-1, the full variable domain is KAGVTQTPRYLIKTRGQQVTLSCSPISGHRSVSWYQQTPGQGLQFLFEYFSETQRNKGNFPGRFSGRQFSNSRSEMNVSTLELGDSALYLCASSWGQYTEAFFGQGTRLTVV.

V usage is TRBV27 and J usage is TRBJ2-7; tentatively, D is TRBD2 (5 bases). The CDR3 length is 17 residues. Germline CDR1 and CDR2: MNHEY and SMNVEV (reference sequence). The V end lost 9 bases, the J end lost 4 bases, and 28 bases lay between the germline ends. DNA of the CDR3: TGTGCCAGTAGAGGGTCTCGTCCTTCCAATTGGAGATACGAGCAGTACTTC. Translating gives CASRGSRPSNWRYEQYF.

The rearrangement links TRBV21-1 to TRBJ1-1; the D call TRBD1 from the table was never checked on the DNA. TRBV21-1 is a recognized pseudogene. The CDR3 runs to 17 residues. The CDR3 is CASRTAGVAPGDTEAFF. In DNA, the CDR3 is TGTGCCAGCAGAACTGCCGGGGTGGCCCCAGGGGACACTGAAGCTTTCTTT.

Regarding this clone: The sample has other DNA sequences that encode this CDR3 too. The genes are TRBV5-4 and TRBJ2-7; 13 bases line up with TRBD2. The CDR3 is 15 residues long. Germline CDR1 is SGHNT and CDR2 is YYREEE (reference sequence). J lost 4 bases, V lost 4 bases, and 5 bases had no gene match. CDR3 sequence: CASSLGTSGTYEQYF. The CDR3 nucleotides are TGTGCCAGCAGCCTCGGGACTAGCGGGACTTACGAGCAGTACTTC.

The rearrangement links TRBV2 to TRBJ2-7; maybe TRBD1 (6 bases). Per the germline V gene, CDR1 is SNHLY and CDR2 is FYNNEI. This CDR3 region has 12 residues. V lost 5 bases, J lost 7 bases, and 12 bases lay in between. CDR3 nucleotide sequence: TGTGCCAGCAGTAGACAGGTCTGGGAGCAGTACTTC. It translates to CASSRQVWEQYF.